This T cell receptor (beta chain) was sequenced in a study of T cell responses to AZD1222 COVID-19 vaccine. Study details: Pooling of second doses given at about 4 or about 12 weeks was done. General study results and limits: Spike-specific TCR breadth and depth both grew after two AZD1222 doses. Most donors were white British, females outnumbered males, and clonal diversity was possibly underestimated.

Clones were sequenced by immunoSEQ multiplex PCR, and TCRdb holds only the in-frame ones, with some missing. The sample has fewer than 200,000 clones, 90% to 95% seen once. On this clone itself: The antigen remains undetermined.

The source of this sequence is an adult in good health. The input for sequencing was peripheral blood, taken on day 0 of AZD1222 vaccination.

Written as DNA, the CDR3 is TGTGCCAGCAGTGACACAGGGAAAAACACCGGGGAGCTGTTTTTT. It codes for CASSDTGKNTGELFF. The chain carries TRBV25-1 and TRBJ2-2; maybe TRBD1 (6 bases). The germline V gene encodes CDR1 MGHDK and CDR2 SYGVNS. The CDR3 runs to 15 residues. Trimming shortened V by 3 bases and J by 2 bases, and 10 bases separated the two germline ends.